This TCR beta chain emerged from a study of blood T cells in healthy people across ages. Primed by a sample-barcoded 5' primer and a J-beta primer mix, a second PCR proceeded for 7 to 11 cycles. TCRdb re-analysed the 5' RACE reads in MiXCR, keeping a single row per CDR3 protein. This sample has hundreds of thousands of distinct CDR3 sequences, with roughly 25% found just once. Germline V gene lookup returns CDR1 MDHEN and CDR2 SYDVKM. The CDR3 runs 15 residues. These data were likewise used in another study, on T cells of mothers and their children.

This clonotype was sampled from a boy between 10 and 17 years old in good health. The chain links TRBV28 to TRBJ2-5; TRBD2 agrees at 12 bases. The J call may be incorrect, as the DNA end agrees better with TRBJ2-1. Source material: blood. The CDR3 sequence: CASSEGLAGPNEQFF. The DNA of the CDR3 is TGTGCCAGCAGTGAAGGACTAGCGGGACCCAATGAGCAGTTCTTC.